These 24 T cell receptor beta chains came from one sample sequenced in a study of blood T cell repertoires in COVID-19. Clones were read by immunoSEQ multiplex PCR, and TCRdb kept only the in-frame ones, dropping some. The sample holds about 170,000 clones, around four fifths seen once. Sample: peripheral blood. The receptors were sampled from a woman in her 70s with COVID-19, enrolled during active disease.

The V and J genes are TRBV29-1 and TRBJ1-1, with 9 bases fitting TRBD1. With V trimmed by 5 bases and J by 1 base, 2 bases remained unmatched. The CDR3 loop spans 13 amino acids. The V gene's germline CDR1 is SQVTM and CDR2 ANQGSEA. In DNA, the CDR3 is TGCAGCGTTCGGACAGGGGCGAACACTGAAGCTTTCTTT. Its protein is CSVRTGANTEAFF.

The chain carries TRBV19 and TRBJ1-4, with D perhaps matching TRBD1 (6 bases). The V end was cut by 5 bases, the J end by 8 bases, with 9 bases between. The CDR3 spans 12 residues. Germline V gene sequence: CDR1 LNHDA, CDR2 SQIVND (reference sequence). The CDR3 reads CASSDRREKLFF. The CDR3 DNA follows: TGTGCCAGTAGTGACAGGAGGGAAAAACTGTTTTTT. Full variable domain (rest looked up from reference TRBV19 and TRBJ1-4): DGGITQSPKYLFRKEGQNVTLSCEQNLNHDAMYWYRQDPGQGLRLIYYSQIVNDFQKGDIAEGYSVSREKKESFPLTVTSAQKNPTAFYLCASSDRREKLFFGSGTQLSVL.

The chain couples TRBV19 to TRBJ1-2; 7 bases map to TRBD1. This CDR3 is 13 amino acids long. V lost 7 bases and J lost 6; bases outside the gene matches: 8. Looked up from germline, CDR1 is LNHDA and CDR2 is SQIVND (reference sequence). CDR3 protein: CASNLQTGNGYTF. For the CDR3, the DNA is TGTGCCAGTAACCTCCAGACAGGGAATGGCTACACCTTC.

The genes are TRBV6-6 and TRBJ1-2; 7 bases are shared with TRBD1. V lost 5 bases, J lost 2 bases, and 23 bases stayed unmatched. The CDR3 extends over 20 amino acids. The germline gives CDR1 MNHNY, CDR2 SVGAGI (reference sequence). The CDR3 DNA reads TGTGCCAGCAGTCTCAGCAGGGGGTTGGGCTTTGTGGCCCGCAACTATGGCTACACCTTC. Amino acids: CASSLSRGLGFVARNYGYTF.

V is TRBV6-5 and J is TRBJ1-6; TRBD1 matches 7 bases. The J segment lost 7 bases and the V segment lost 5 bases, leaving 2 bases of the junction unmatched. The germline gives CDR1 MNHEY, CDR2 SVGAGI. The CDR3 has 13 amino acids. The chain's CDR3 is CASSRQGNSPLHF. CDR3 DNA sequence: TGTGCCAGCAGTCGACAGGGAAATTCACCCCTCCACTTT.

The CDR3 is CASRRLAGYETQYF. Here the CDR3 DNA reads TGTGCCAGCAGGAGACTAGCGGGTTACGAGACCCAGTACTTC. The chain combines TRBV11-2 with TRBJ2-5; TRBD2 matches 10 bases. With V trimmed by 6 bases and J by 5 bases, 6 bases remained unmatched. Germline V gene lookup returns CDR1 SGHAT and CDR2 FQNNGV. There are 14 residues in the CDR3. Full variable domain (rest looked up from reference TRBV11-2 and TRBJ2-5): EAGVAQSPRYKIIEKRQSVAFWCNPISGHATLYWYQQILGQGPKLLIQFQNNGVVDDSQLPKDRFSAERLKGVDSTLKIQPAKLEDSAVYLCASRRLAGYETQYFGPGTRLLVL.

The chain employs TRBV27 and TRBJ1-1; the D gene is possibly TRBD1 (5 bases). This CDR3 has 16 residues. With 4 bases removed from V and 0 bases from J, the gap between germline ends came to 15 bases. Germline values: CDR1 MNHEY, CDR2 SMNVEV (reference sequence). CDR3 coding DNA: TGTGCCAGCAGTTCGGGGTGGGGGGAGATGAACACTGAAGCTTTCTTT. The encoded protein is CASSSGWGEMNTEAFF.

The J gene is TRBJ1-1, the V gene TRBV9; D possibly corresponds to TRBD1 (6 bases). The CDR3 extends over 12 amino acids. V was trimmed by 3 bases and J by 8 bases, leaving 11 bases between them. The germline CDR1 and CDR2 sequences are SGDLS and YYNGEE. Here the CDR3 reads CASSALTGEAFF. For the CDR3, the DNA is TGTGCCAGCAGCGCCCTCACAGGGGAAGCTTTCTTT.

About this clone itself: Within the sample, other DNA sequences also encode this same CDR3. The chain carries TRBV27 and TRBJ1-2, with D maybe TRBD1 (5 bases). Per the germline V gene, CDR1 is MNHEY and CDR2 is SMNVEV (reference sequence). CDR3 length equals 13 residues. V dropped 2 bases and J dropped 7 bases, with 11 bases sitting between them. The CDR3 bases are TGTGCCAGCAGTTTAAGGGGAAACGGTGGCTACACCTTC. Translating it yields CASSLRGNGGYTF.

The rearrangement joins TRBV29-1 to TRBJ1-4; TRBD1 might be the D (5 bases). Germline V gene sequence: CDR1 SQVTM, CDR2 ANQGSEA. Trimming removed 3 bases at V and 7 bases at J, with 12 bases between. This CDR3 is built from 13 residues. CDR3 sequence (DNA): TGCAGCGTTGACGGGCAGGGAAGTGAAAAACTGTTTTTT. Translated, it gives CSVDGQGSEKLFF.

This chain links TRBV6-5 with TRBJ2-2, with 10 bases that match TRBD1. The CDR3 sequence is 14 residues long. V gave up 7 bases and J gave up 4 bases; unmatched junction bases: 3. Germline lookup yields CDR1 MNHEY and CDR2 SVGAGI. The CDR3 DNA is TGTGCCAGCATTGGGACAGGGGTCACCGGGGAGCTGTTTTTT. Translating gives CASIGTGVTGELFF.

J is TRBJ2-2 and V is TRBV30, with TRBD2 matching over 8 bases. CDR3 size: 15 residues. V dropped 3 bases and J dropped 8; count of bases not matched to a gene: 11. The germline V gene has CDR1 GTSNPN and CDR2 SVGIG (reference sequence). For the CDR3, the DNA is TGTGCCTGGAGCGGACTAGCTAGGGGAGGTGGGGAGCTGTTTTTT. Protein: CAWSGLARGGGELFF.

The chain combines TRBV5-1 with TRBJ1-1; D is unresolved. CDR3 length: 15 amino acids. Deletions cut 1 base from V and 4 bases from J, with 14 bases between. Germline values: CDR1 SGHRS, CDR2 YFSETQ. The CDR3 DNA is TGCGCCAGCAGCTTGACCGACGGAGTGTTCACTGAAGCTTTCTTT. It codes for CASSLTDGVFTEAFF. The full variable domain, completed using reference TRBV5-1 and TRBJ1-1, is KAGVTQTPRYLIKTRGQQVTLSCSPISGHRSVSWYQQTPGQGLQFLFEYFSETQRNKGNFPGRFSGRQFSNSRSEMNVSTLELGDSALYLCASSLTDGVFTEAFFGQGTRLTVV.

This chain joins TRBV27 and TRBJ1-1, with D hard to call. Deletions cut 8 bases from V and 4 bases from J, with 8 bases between. This CDR3 is built from 11 residues. The germline CDR1 and CDR2 sequences are MNHEY and SMNVEV (reference sequence). CDR3 region: CASPLGTEAFF. CDR3 DNA: TGTGCCAGCCCTCTCGGCACTGAAGCTTTCTTT.

This rearrangement joins TRBV6-6 to TRBJ2-2; tentative D call: TRBD1 (8 bases). The CDR3 extends over 15 amino acids. Trimming removed 5 bases from V and 6 bases from J, with 16 bases in between. Germline CDR1 and CDR2: MNHNY and SVGAGI (reference sequence). The CDR3 sequence: CASSDDRGGAGELFF. CDR3 in DNA: TGTGCCAGCAGTGACGACAGGGGAGGGGCCGGGGAGCTGTTTTTT.

The rearrangement uses TRBV7-2 and TRBJ1-6, with D perhaps TRBD1 (5 bases). V dropped 3 bases and J dropped 6 bases, with 12 bases sitting between them. Germline lookup yields CDR1 SGHTA and CDR2 FQGNSA. This CDR3 contains 15 residues. CDR3 nucleotides: TGTGCCAGCAGCTTTTTAGGACAACCTAATTCACCCCTCCACTTT. As protein: CASSFLGQPNSPLHF. Together with reference TRBV7-2 and TRBJ1-6, the CDR3 gives the full variable domain: GAGVSQSPSNKVTEKGKDVELRCDPISGHTALYWYRQSLGQGLEFLIYFQGNSAPDKSGLPSDRFSAERTGGSVSTLTIQRTQQEDSAVYLCASSFLGQPNSPLHFGNGTRLTVT.

This chain joins TRBV3-1 (or the pseudogene TRBV3-2) and TRBJ1-5, with 7 nucleotides matching TRBD1. The germline gives CDR1 LGHDT, CDR2 YNNKEL (reference sequence). J was trimmed by 6 bases and V by 5 bases; bases with no gene match: 7. This CDR3 has 14 residues. The CDR3 is CASSFTGVGQPQHF. The CDR3 bases are TGTGCCAGCAGCTTTACAGGGGTCGGTCAGCCCCAGCATTTT.

The chain employs TRBV6-5 and TRBJ2-1; the match to TRBD1 covers 7 bases. V dropped 6 bases and J dropped 0; count of bases not matched to a gene: 5. CDR3 size: 15 residues. Per germline, CDR1 MNHEY and CDR2 SVGAGI. CDR3: CASRDRPSSYNEQFF. The DNA of the CDR3 is TGTGCCAGCAGGGACAGGCCGAGCTCCTACAATGAGCAGTTCTTC.

The chain employs TRBV5-1 and TRBJ1-4, with 7 positions matching TRBD1. The length of the CDR3 is 14 residues. Germline CDR1 SGHRS, CDR2 YFSETQ. Trimming took 4 bases from V and 8 from J; bases not matched to a gene: 8. The CDR3 nucleotides read TGCGCCAGCAGCCGCCAGGGGGGCGAAGAAAAACTGTTTTTT. The encoded protein is CASSRQGGEEKLFF.

This clone was seen a handful of times. The chain joins TRBV6-2 or TRBV6-3 to TRBJ1-1; perhaps TRBD1 as D (5 bases). The V end was cut by 0 bases, the J end by 4 bases, with 9 bases between. The CDR3 runs 14 residues. In germline, CDR1 is MNHEY, CDR2 SVGEGT. Here the CDR3 reads CASSYSLGRTEAFF. The CDR3 DNA is TGTGCCAGCAGTTACTCTTTGGGGCGCACTGAAGCTTTCTTT.

This clone appeared once. The gene calls are TRBV5-4 and TRBJ2-7; TRBD2 aligns across 8 bases. V shed 4 bases, J shed 3 bases, and the junction held 6 bases outside the gene matches. Germline CDR1 SGHNT, CDR2 YYREEE (reference sequence). The CDR3 is 14 residues long. The DNA of the CDR3 is TGTGCCAGCAGCCCGTCGGCGGGAGGCTACGAGCAGTACTTC. The encoded protein is CASSPSAGGYEQYF.

This chain connects TRBV7-8 to TRBJ1-1; D ambiguous. V lost 4 bases to trimming and J lost 0 bases, with 15 bases between them. There are 16 residues in the CDR3. CDR1 and CDR2 from the germline V gene are SGHVS and FQNEAQ. CDR3 coding DNA: TGTGCCAGCAGCTCCAAACCCCGAGAACTGAACACTGAAGCTTTCTTT. Residues: CASSSKPRELNTEAFF.

This rearrangement joins TRBV5-1 to TRBJ2-2; TRBD2 might be the D (5 bases). Germline CDR1 SGHRS, CDR2 YFSETQ. Between the trimmed V and J ends, which lost 2 bases and 6 bases, there was a span of 8 bases. CDR3 size: 13 residues. CDR3 coding DNA: TGCGCCAGCAGCTTAACACTAGCCGGGGAGCTGTTTTTT. This encodes CASSLTLAGELFF.

The V call is TRBV24-1, the J call TRBJ2-1, with TRBD1 identical over 9 bases. The trim removed 2 bases at V and 8 bases at J, leaving 6 bases unmatched. This CDR3 region has 15 residues. Germline CDR1 reads KGHDR; CDR2 reads SFDVKD. DNA of the CDR3: TGTGCCACCAGTGATTACCAACAGGGGGCGCATGAGCAGTTCTTC. It translates to CATSDYQQGAHEQFF.